Listed here are 8 T cell receptor beta chains from one sample, sequenced in a study of vaccination and CD4 T cells after COVID-19. The Oncomine TCR Beta short-read assay was what sequenced the DNA obtained from cultured CD4+ T cells. TCRdb re-analysed the PCR reads in MiXCR, keeping a single row per CDR3 protein. The top ten clones hold about 6% of a sample with some 18,000 distinct CDR3 sequences, more than 40% of them seen once. These TCRs' antigens remain unknown. Treatment specified: roughly nine-day PBMC culture with coronavirus spike peptide pools or control peptides (ViraFEST assay). The sequencing used CD4+ T cells from blood, cultured in vitro, collected after SARS-CoV-2 vaccination. The source of these receptors is a human donor who had recovered from COVID-19.

This clonotype was picked up a small number of times. This chain connects TRBV7-2 to TRBJ1-3; tentatively, D is TRBD1 (6 bases). Germline CDR1 reads SGHTA; CDR2 reads FQGNSA. The CDR3 has 15 amino acids. Between the trimmed V and J ends, which lost 5 bases and 4 bases, there was a span of 15 bases. The DNA for the CDR3 is TGTGCCAGCAGCACCCCGACAGGAGTAGGAAACACCATATATTTT. Residues: CASSTPTGVGNTIYF.

With regard to this clonotype: A junction boundary mismatches the germline segment, possibly from a read error. V usage is TRBV20-1 and J usage is TRBJ2-1; D is perhaps TRBD1 (6 bases). The CDR3 is 15 residues long. Germline V CDR1 and CDR2: DFQATT, SNEGSKA (reference sequence). CDR3 residues: CSARGTHKLYNEQFF. In DNA form, the CDR3 reads TGCAGTGCAAGAGGGACACATAAACTTTACAATGAGCAGTTCTTC.

The chain links TRBV12-5 to TRBJ1-5, with 9 bases that match TRBD1. CDR1 is LGHNT and CDR2 is FRNRAP in the germline V gene. Germline trimming cut 0 bases from V and 9 bases from J; bases unmatched to any gene: 12. The CDR3 is 17 residues long. Written as DNA, the CDR3 is TGTGCTAGTGGTTTGGTATTTAGGGGACAGGGATTCTTGCCCCAGCATTTT. Amino acid sequence: CASGLVFRGQGFLPQHF.

The V call is TRBV28, the J call TRBJ2-7; TRBD2 matches at 14 bases. J was trimmed by 5 bases and V by 6 bases; bases with no gene match: 6. Germline V gene sequence: CDR1 MDHEN, CDR2 SYDVKM. The length of the CDR3 is 15 residues. In DNA, the CDR3 is TGTGCCAGCAGACTGACTAGCGGGAGGGCCAACGAGCAGTACTTC. The encoded protein is CASRLTSGRANEQYF.

Written as DNA, the CDR3 is TGTGCCACCAGCAGAGATCTTGGCGGCTCACCCCTCCACTTT. This encodes CATSRDLGGSPLHF. V and J are TRBV15 and TRBJ1-6; D not resolved. Between the trimmed V and J ends, which lost 0 bases and 10 bases, there was a span of 10 bases. Germline CDR1 and CDR2: LNHNV and YYDKDF (reference sequence). The CDR3 extends over 14 amino acids.

In this sample, this clonotype turned up a few times. This chain links TRBV7-8 with TRBJ2-2; D might be TRBD1 or TRBD2, each matching 5 bases. The CDR3 spans 15 residues. V lost 7 bases to trimming and J lost 3 bases, with 15 bases between them. Per germline, CDR1 SGHVS and CDR2 FQNEAQ. The CDR3 is CASTRRGVDTGELFF. DNA for the CDR3: TGTGCCAGCACCAGACGAGGGGTTGACACCGGGGAGCTGTTTTTT.

This clonotype was observed a few times. This chain joins TRBV2 and TRBJ2-5, with 10 bases identical to TRBD1. The CDR3 has 14 amino acids. Germline assignment: CDR1 SNHLY and CDR2 FYNNEI. With 5 bases clipped from V and 5 bases from J, the junction kept 5 bases outside the gene matches. CDR3 protein: CASSRQGAGETQYF. Here the CDR3 DNA reads TGTGCCAGCAGTCGACAGGGGGCGGGGGAGACCCAGTACTTC.

The chain joins TRBV28 to TRBJ1-2; D possibly corresponds to TRBD1 (6 bases). Germline CDR1 and CDR2: MDHEN and SYDVKM. The CDR3 sequence is 14 residues long. V lost 6 bases, J lost 3 bases, and 14 bases lay in between. CDR3 region: CASRLPGHHYGYTF. The CDR3 region has the DNA TGTGCCAGCAGGCTCCCGGGACACCACTATGGCTACACCTTC.